This entry lists 27 T cell receptor beta chains sequenced from one sample in a study of blood T cell repertoires in COVID-19. Clones were read by immunoSEQ multiplex PCR, and TCRdb kept only the in-frame ones, dropping some. The sample comprises approximately 300,000 clones, approximately 85% of which are singletons, and approximately 0.94% rests with the top ten. The sequencing sample was made of peripheral blood. These receptor sequences come from a human donor with COVID-19, enrolled during active disease. The donor label of this sample is uncertain.

The V call is TRBV6-6, the J call TRBJ1-1, with TRBD1 identical over 9 bases. CDR3 length: 14 residues. The V and J ends lost 4 bases and 5 bases, in that order; junction bases with no gene match: 5. Germline V CDR1 and CDR2: MNHNY, SVGAGI (reference sequence). CDR3 nucleotides: TGTGCCAGCAGTTTAACAGGGGGCATAACTGAAGCTTTCTTT. As protein: CASSLTGGITEAFF.

This chain joins TRBV19 and TRBJ2-1; the match to TRBD1 covers 8 bases. The CDR3 length is 14 residues. V lost 6 bases and J lost 4; bases outside the gene matches: 5. Per germline, CDR1 LNHDA and CDR2 SQIVND (reference sequence). In DNA, the CDR3 is TGTGCCAGTAGCCGGACAGGGATGTACAATGAGCAGTTCTTC. Residues: CASSRTGMYNEQFF.

V is TRBV29-1 and J is TRBJ2-7; the D gene is possibly TRBD2 (5 bases). The ends were cut back, 4 bases at V and 2 bases at J, with 9 bases in the middle. This CDR3 contains 12 residues. The germline V gene has CDR1 SQVTM and CDR2 ANQGSEA. The chain's CDR3 is CSVGGQPYEQYF. DNA of the CDR3: TGCAGCGTTGGCGGGCAGCCCTACGAGCAGTACTTC.

Comment on this clone: The sample has other DNA sequences that encode this CDR3 too. The chain has TRBV27 and TRBJ1-5; 7 bases agree with TRBD1. Trimming took 1 base from V and 0 from J; bases not matched to a gene: 6. CDR1 and CDR2 from the germline V gene are MNHEY and SMNVEV (reference sequence). This CDR3 is built from 17 residues. The CDR3 protein is CASSLWGQGVSNQPQHF. CDR3 nucleotide sequence: TGTGCCAGCAGTTTATGGGGGCAGGGGGTTAGCAATCAGCCCCAGCATTTT.

The chain couples TRBV28 to TRBJ1-5; tentative D call: TRBD1 (6 bases). The germline V gene has CDR1 MDHEN and CDR2 SYDVKM. This CDR3 is built from 14 residues. Between the trimmed V and J ends, which lost 5 bases and 1 base, there was a span of 9 bases. DNA for the CDR3: TGTGCCAGCAGTCCCGGACAGAGCAATCAGCCCCAGCATTTT. Its translation: CASSPGQSNQPQHF.

This sequence joins TRBV5-6 and TRBJ1-4; TRBD1 might be the D (6 bases). CDR1 and CDR2 from the germline V gene are SGHDT and YYEEEE. The germline V and J ends were trimmed by 3 bases and 4 bases, with 13 bases remaining between them. The length of the CDR3 is 15 residues. Written as DNA, the CDR3 is TGTGCCAGCAGCTCCTCCGGGACATATAATGAAAAACTGTTTTTT. Residues: CASSSSGTYNEKLFF.

The chain couples TRBV25-1 to TRBJ1-1; the D is unclear. CDR1 is MGHDK, CDR2 SYGVNS, per germline. CDR3 size: 14 residues. V lost 1 base to trimming and J lost 2 bases, with 8 bases between them. The CDR3 bases are TGTGCCAGCAGTGAATTTCAGGTTAACACTGAAGCTTTCTTT. Residues: CASSEFQVNTEAFF.

This clone appeared once. The gene calls are TRBV4-2 and TRBJ2-7; a possible D gene is TRBD2 (5 bases). CDR3 length: 16 residues. Germline lookup yields CDR1 LGHNA and CDR2 YNFKEQ. Trimming removed 0 bases from V and 0 bases from J, with 12 bases in between. The CDR3 DNA follows: TGTGCCAGCAGCCAAGAAGGCGGAGGATCCTCCTACGAGCAGTACTTC. It encodes CASSQEGGGSSYEQYF.

V is TRBV29-1 and J is TRBJ2-5, with 14 bases fitting TRBD2. The J segment lost 7 bases and the V segment lost 3 bases, leaving 4 bases of the junction unmatched. There are 14 residues in the CDR3. Germline V gene sequence: CDR1 SQVTM, CDR2 ANQGSEA. In nucleotides, the CDR3 is TGCAGCGTTGACGGGACTAGCGGGAGTTGGACCCAGTACTTC. Translation: CSVDGTSGSWTQYF.

V gene TRBV20-1 combines with J gene TRBJ1-1, with D unclear. CDR3 size: 11 residues. Germline assignment: CDR1 DFQATT and CDR2 SNEGSKA (reference sequence). V lost 3 bases to trimming and J lost 2 bases, with 4 bases between them. In DNA form, the CDR3 reads TGCAGTGCTAGCTATAACACTGAAGCTTTCTTT. It codes for CSASYNTEAFF.

The rearrangement uses TRBV6-5 and TRBJ1-6; D is unclear. V was trimmed by 6 bases and J by 7 bases, leaving 13 bases between them. CDR1 and CDR2 (germline): MNHEY, SVGAGI. The CDR3 extends over 14 amino acids. The CDR3 here is CASSLRRENSPLHF. The CDR3 coding sequence is TGTGCCAGCAGCCTCCGGAGGGAAAATTCACCCCTCCACTTT.

This chain connects TRBV7-8 to TRBJ2-3, with 7 nucleotides matching TRBD1. CDR1 and CDR2 (germline): SGHVS, FQNEAQ. CDR3 length: 13 residues. J was trimmed by 5 bases and V by 4 bases; bases with no gene match: 3. DNA of the CDR3: TGTGCCAGCAGCTCCGGGACAGTAGATACGCAGTATTTT. Protein sequence: CASSSGTVDTQYF. Supplemented by reference TRBV7-8 and TRBJ2-3, the full variable domain reads GAGVSQSPRYKVAKRGQDVALRCDPISGHVSLFWYQQALGQGPEFLTYFQNEAQLDKSGLPSDRFFAERPEGSVSTLKIQRTQQEDSAVYLCASSSGTVDTQYFGPGTRLTVL.

This rearrangement joins TRBV3-1 (or the pseudogene TRBV3-2) to TRBJ2-3; 8 bases are a match to TRBD2. Germline values: CDR1 LGHDT, CDR2 YNNKEL (reference sequence). The CDR3 covers 13 residues. Trimming removed 5 bases from V and 4 bases from J; junction bases left unmatched: 2. CDR3 nucleotide sequence: TGTGCCAGCAGCACGGGAGGGCCAGATACGCAGTATTTT. Translating gives CASSTGGPDTQYF.

This clone was seen just once. V gene TRBV6-5 combines with J gene TRBJ2-7; 11 bases match TRBD2. J gave up 2 bases and V 6 bases, and 6 bases lay outside the gene matches. The CDR3 is made up of 15 amino acids. From germline, CDR1 is MNHEY and CDR2 SVGAGI. The DNA for the CDR3 is TGTGCCAGCAGAACAGGGACTAGCGGCACCTACGAGCAGTACTTC. Translation: CASRTGTSGTYEQYF.

The chain carries TRBV7-8 and TRBJ2-1; TRBD2 is a possible D gene (6 bases). The CDR3 contains 15 residues. Germline assignment: CDR1 SGHVS and CDR2 FQNEAQ. V was clipped by 5 bases and J by 4 bases, with 15 bases between them. CDR3: CASSIDAGRYNEQFF. As DNA, the CDR3 is TGTGCCAGCAGCATCGACGCGGGAAGGTACAATGAGCAGTTCTTC.

The chain has TRBV6-1 and TRBJ1-2, with 10 bases lining up with TRBD1. The germline V gene has CDR1 MNHNS and CDR2 SASEGT. The CDR3 is made up of 15 amino acids. Trimming removed 3 bases from V and 2 bases from J; junction bases left unmatched: 3. The CDR3 here is CASSDVGQGNYGYTF. Here the CDR3 DNA reads TGTGCCAGCAGTGATGTGGGACAGGGGAACTATGGCTACACCTTC.

The V gene is TRBV14, the J gene TRBJ1-2, with D perhaps TRBD1 (5 bases). V shed 2 bases and J shed 3 bases, with 10 bases lying between them. This CDR3 is 14 amino acids long. Germline V CDR1 and CDR2: SGHDN, FVKESK. CDR3 region: CASSQLQEYYGYTF. CDR3 coding DNA: TGTGCCAGCAGCCAACTACAGGAGTACTATGGCTACACCTTC.

V gene TRBV24-1 combines with J gene TRBJ1-2, with D hard to call. Trimming took 0 bases from V and 7 from J, leaving 14 bases between them. In germline, CDR1 is KGHDR, CDR2 SFDVKD. CDR3 length: 15 amino acids. CDR3 DNA: TGTGCCACCAGTGATTTGCATGTAGTGGTCGGTGGCTACACCTTC. This encodes CATSDLHVVVGGYTF.

This chain joins TRBV28 and TRBJ1-2; D gene unclear. V was cut by 2 bases and J by 5 bases, with 6 bases left in between. The CDR3 length is 12 residues. CDR1 is MDHEN and CDR2 is SYDVKM in the germline V gene. The CDR3 protein is CASSLSQYGYTF. CDR3 nucleotides: TGTGCCAGCAGTTTAAGCCAATATGGCTACACCTTC.

The chain recombines TRBV6-5 with TRBJ2-2, with 7 bases lining up with TRBD2. This CDR3 contains 16 residues. Germline CDR1 is MNHEY and CDR2 is SVGAGI. The junction had 8 bases not matched to a gene; V was cut back by 0 bases and J by 7 bases. CDR3 amino acids: CASSYSAGPGGGELFF. For the CDR3, the DNA is TGTGCCAGCAGTTACTCGGCAGGCCCGGGGGGCGGGGAGCTGTTTTTT.

The chain is built from TRBV23-1 and TRBJ1-1; TRBD1 is a possible D gene (5 bases). TRBV23-1 is an ORF for which the function is uncertain. V lost 7 bases, J lost 10 bases, and 13 bases lay in between. This CDR3 region has 11 residues. Here the CDR3 DNA reads TGCGCCAGCACCGAAGGGGCACGAGCTTTCTTT. Its translation is CASTEGARAFF.

This chain links TRBV19 with TRBJ1-5, with TRBD1 matching 10 bases. CDR3 size: 18 residues. V shed 7 bases and J 2 bases; nucleotides not matched to a gene: 14. CDR1 is LNHDA and CDR2 is SQIVND in the germline V gene (reference sequence). DNA of the CDR3: TGTGCCAGTATCCCGACGACAGGGGGCGGGGGGGGCAATCAGCCCCAGCATTTT. This gives the protein CASIPTTGGGGGNQPQHF. Full variable domain (outside the CDR3, taken from reference TRBV19 and TRBJ1-5): DGGITQSPKYLFRKEGQNVTLSCEQNLNHDAMYWYRQDPGQGLRLIYYSQIVNDFQKGDIAEGYSVSREKKESFPLTVTSAQKNPTAFYLCASIPTTGGGGGNQPQHFGDGTRLSIL.

The rearrangement uses TRBV19 and TRBJ2-7; 13 bases align to TRBD2. V was clipped by 2 bases and J by 5 bases; unmatched bases: 12. In germline, CDR1 is LNHDA, CDR2 SQIVND (reference sequence). CDR3 length equals 18 residues. The CDR3 bases are TGTGCCAGTAGTATATCGTTCGGGACTAGCGGGAACTACCACGAGCAGTACTTC. Residues: CASSISFGTSGNYHEQYF.

A word on this clone: Other DNA sequences from this sample encode an identical CDR3 as well. The chain links TRBV27 to TRBJ2-7; D is unclear. The germline CDR1 and CDR2 sequences are MNHEY and SMNVEV (reference sequence). The CDR3 contains 14 residues. Trimming stripped 4 bases from V and 2 bases from J, with 12 bases between. This CDR3 is CASSSRGPAYEQYF. CDR3 sequence (DNA): TGTGCCAGCAGTTCCCGTGGGCCAGCCTACGAGCAGTACTTC.

The genes are TRBV6-6 and TRBJ1-2, with a possible D match to TRBD1 (6 bases). Trimming shortened V by 6 bases and J by 7 bases, and 15 bases separated the two germline ends. CDR3 size: 13 residues. Germline V gene data show CDR1 as MNHNY and CDR2 as SVGAGI (reference sequence). CDR3 in DNA: TGTGCCAGCAGGGCCCGGACAGTCTCTGGCTACACCTTC. Encoded protein: CASRARTVSGYTF.

V and J are TRBV19 and TRBJ2-1; TRBD2 agrees at 8 bases. The V and J ends lost 5 bases and 1 base, in that order; junction bases with no gene match: 19. The CDR3 is made up of 20 amino acids. The germline V gene has CDR1 LNHDA and CDR2 SQIVND (reference sequence). The CDR3 DNA sequence: TGTGCCAGTAGTCCCGACCGGGGGGGCGGCCCTAGTAGGTCCTACAATGAGCAGTTCTTC. Protein product: CASSPDRGGGPSRSYNEQFF. The full variable domain, its missing parts supplied by reference TRBV19 and TRBJ2-1, is DGGITQSPKYLFRKEGQNVTLSCEQNLNHDAMYWYRQDPGQGLRLIYYSQIVNDFQKGDIAEGYSVSREKKESFPLTVTSAQKNPTAFYLCASSPDRGGGPSRSYNEQFFGPGTRLTVL.

The chain couples TRBV5-1 to TRBJ2-2; 8 bases fit TRBD2. J was trimmed by 2 bases and V by 2 bases; bases with no gene match: 5. The length of the CDR3 is 16 residues. Germline V CDR1 and CDR2: SGHRS, YFSETQ. The CDR3 DNA is TGCGCCAGCAGCTTATCCACTAGCGGTAACACCGGGGAGCTGTTTTTT. It codes for CASSLSTSGNTGELFF. Looking up the rest from reference TRBV5-1 and TRBJ2-2 gives the full variable domain: KAGVTQTPRYLIKTRGQQVTLSCSPISGHRSVSWYQQTPGQGLQFLFEYFSETQRNKGNFPGRFSGRQFSNSRSEMNVSTLELGDSALYLCASSLSTSGNTGELFFGEGSRLTVL.